Below are 14 T cell receptor beta chains sequenced from a single sample in a study of CD8 T cells in ankylosing spondylitis. In TCRdb, the 5' RACE reads were re-called with MiXCR into one record per CDR3 protein. Of hundreds of thousands of distinct CDR3 sequences in the sample, around 20% were seen once. The sequenced sample consisted of blood, either unsorted or a sorted T cell fraction (not recorded which). These receptors originate from a male donor with ankylosing spondylitis or in good health (not recorded which).

This clonotype appeared a few times. V and J are TRBV6-5 and TRBJ2-2, with D possibly matching TRBD1 (6 bases). This CDR3 is 14 amino acids long. The V and J ends lost 4 bases and 6 bases respectively, with 12 bases between them. CDR1 and CDR2 from the germline V gene are MNHEY and SVGAGI. The CDR3 sequence: CASSSPPGAGELFF. CDR3 DNA: TGTGCCAGCAGTTCCCCCCCAGGGGCCGGGGAGCTGTTTTTT.

Here the CDR3 DNA reads TGTGCCAGCAGTTCGCACAGCAAAGAGACCCAGTACTTC. This sequence encodes CASSSHSKETQYF. The V call is TRBV12-3 or TRBV12-4, the J call TRBJ2-5, with D unresolved. The CDR3 length is 13 residues. Trimming took off 4 bases at V and 3 bases at J, with 9 bases between the two ends.

The chain uses TRBV30 and TRBJ2-7; TRBD1 matches 12 bases. The V and J ends lost 5 bases and 5 bases, in that order; junction bases with no gene match: 7. Germline-derived CDR1 and CDR2 are GTSNPN and SVGIG (reference sequence). The CDR3 is made up of 14 amino acids. CDR3 in DNA: TGTGCCTGGTCTTCCGGGACAGGGGGCGACGAGCAGTACTTC. Its translation is CAWSSGTGGDEQYF.

The chain uses TRBV11-2 and TRBJ2-2; D remains ambiguous. The CDR3 length is 13 residues. V was clipped by 7 bases and J by 4 bases, with 10 bases between them. CDR1 is SGHAT, CDR2 FQNNGV, per germline. DNA of the CDR3: TGTGCCAGCAATCCCATGCTCACCGGGGAGCTGTTTTTT. It codes for CASNPMLTGELFF.

This clonotype has just a few counts. This chain connects TRBV12-3 or TRBV12-4 to TRBJ2-2, with D possibly being TRBD1 (6 bases). The CDR3 spans 15 residues. The V gene lost 8 bases and the J gene lost 8 bases, with 21 bases spanning the gap. This CDR3 reads CASPPPGEGTGELFF. CDR3 sequence (DNA): TGTGCCAGCCCTCCCCCGGGTGAGGGGACAGGGGAGCTGTTTTTT.

This clonotype was counted only a few times. The chain couples TRBV4-1 to TRBJ2-1; 9 bases are a match to TRBD1. Per the germline V gene, CDR1 is MGHRA and CDR2 is YSYEKL. V lost 3 bases, J lost 2 bases, and 8 bases stayed unmatched. This CDR3 has 17 amino acids. CDR3 nucleotide sequence: TGCGCCAGCAGCCAGACCACAGGGGGCTCTACCTACAATGAGCAGTTCTTC. Amino acids: CASSQTTGGSTYNEQFF.

This clonotype was seen more than once but under ten times. The gene calls are TRBV10-3 and TRBJ2-5; TRBD2 matches at 9 bases. CDR1 ENHRY and CDR2 SYGVKD come from the germline V gene. The CDR3 loop spans 15 amino acids. The J segment lost 5 bases and the V segment lost 0 bases, leaving 4 bases of the junction unmatched. The CDR3: CAISESGLAGETQYF. The CDR3 coding sequence is TGTGCCATCAGTGAGTCGGGACTAGCCGGTGAGACCCAGTACTTC.

In this sample, this clonotype turned up a few times. The CDR3 here is CASSEARDTVFDTQYF. Written as DNA, the CDR3 is TGTGCCAGCAGTGAAGCCAGGGACACCGTTTTCGATACGCAGTATTTT. The V and J genes are TRBV6-1 and TRBJ2-3; TRBD1 might be the D (6 bases). From germline, CDR1 is MNHNS and CDR2 SASEGT. V was trimmed by 0 bases and J by 6 bases, leaving 16 bases between them. The CDR3 totals 16 residues.

The gene calls are TRBV11-3 and TRBJ2-3; 7 bases map to TRBD2. V lost 3 bases and J lost 4; bases outside the gene matches: 4. Germline V CDR1 and CDR2: SGHNT, YENEEA. There are 14 residues in the CDR3. The CDR3 is CASSFRLAPDTQYF. The CDR3 nucleotides read TGTGCCAGCAGCTTTCGACTAGCTCCAGATACGCAGTATTTT. The full variable domain, rest sourced from reference TRBV11-3 and TRBJ2-3, is EAGVVQSPRYKIIEKKQPVAFWCNPISGHNTLYWYLQNLGQGPELLIRYENEEAVDDSQLPKDRFSAERLKGVDSTLKIQPAELGDSAVYLCASSFRLAPDTQYFGPGTRLTVL.

In its sample, this clonotype was seen once. The chain recombines TRBV7-8 with TRBJ2-7; D is ambiguous. This CDR3 contains 13 residues. V was trimmed by 5 bases and J by 2 bases, leaving 10 bases between them. Germline loops: CDR1 SGHVS, CDR2 FQNEAQ. Here the CDR3 reads CASSQLGPYEQYF. The CDR3 bases are TGTGCCAGCAGCCAACTTGGACCCTACGAGCAGTACTTC.

The J gene is TRBJ2-7, the V gene TRBV28; the D gene is possibly TRBD2 (5 bases). Trimming removed 5 bases from V and 3 bases from J, with 14 bases in between. Germline V gene lookup returns CDR1 MDHEN and CDR2 SYDVKM. This CDR3 comprises 14 residues. CDR3 nucleotides: TGTGCCAGCAGTATGACCGACGGGATCTACGAGCAGTACTTC. Its protein product is CASSMTDGIYEQYF.

This clonotype appeared many times. The V and J genes are TRBV12-3 or TRBV12-4 and TRBJ2-1, with TRBD1 as a possible D gene (5 bases). With 2 bases removed from V and 0 bases from J, the gap between germline ends came to 8 bases. The CDR3 loop spans 15 amino acids. CDR3 DNA sequence: TGTGCCAGCAGTTTAACAGGCAGCTCCTACAATGAGCAGTTCTTC. Amino acid sequence: CASSLTGSSYNEQFF.

This sequence joins TRBV7-8 and TRBJ2-5; D is perhaps TRBD1 (6 bases). In germline, CDR1 is SGHVS, CDR2 FQNEAQ. Trimming left V 3 bases short and J 0 bases short, with 14 bases between. There are 16 residues in the CDR3. The CDR3 nucleotides are TGTGCCAGCAGCTTGGGGGCTGCGAACTACCAAGAGACCCAGTACTTC. This translates into CASSLGAANYQETQYF.

The chain uses TRBV20-1 and TRBJ2-2, with D perhaps matching TRBD2 (5 bases). V was pared by 5 bases and J by 1 base, with 8 bases between. The length of the CDR3 is 13 residues. CDR1 is DFQATT and CDR2 is SNEGSKA in the germline V gene (reference sequence). This CDR3 reads CSAPDWNTGELFF. The CDR3 nucleotides are TGCAGTGCTCCGGACTGGAACACCGGGGAGCTGTTTTTT.